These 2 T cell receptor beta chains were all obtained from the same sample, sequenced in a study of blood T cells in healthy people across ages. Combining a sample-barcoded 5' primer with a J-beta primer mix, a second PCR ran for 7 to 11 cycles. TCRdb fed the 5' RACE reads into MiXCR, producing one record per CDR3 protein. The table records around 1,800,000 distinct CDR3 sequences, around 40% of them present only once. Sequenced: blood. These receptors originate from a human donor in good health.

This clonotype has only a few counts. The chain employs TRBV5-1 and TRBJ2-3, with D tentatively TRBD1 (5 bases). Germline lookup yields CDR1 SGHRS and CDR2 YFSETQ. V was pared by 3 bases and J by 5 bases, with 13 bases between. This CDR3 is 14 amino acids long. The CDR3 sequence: CASSSSRVKDTQYF. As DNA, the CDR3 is TGCGCCAGCAGCTCGTCCAGGGTTAAAGATACGCAGTATTTT. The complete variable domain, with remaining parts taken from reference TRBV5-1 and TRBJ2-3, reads KAGVTQTPRYLIKTRGQQVTLSCSPISGHRSVSWYQQTPGQGLQFLFEYFSETQRNKGNFPGRFSGRQFSNSRSEMNVSTLELGDSALYLCASSSSRVKDTQYFGPGTRLTVL.

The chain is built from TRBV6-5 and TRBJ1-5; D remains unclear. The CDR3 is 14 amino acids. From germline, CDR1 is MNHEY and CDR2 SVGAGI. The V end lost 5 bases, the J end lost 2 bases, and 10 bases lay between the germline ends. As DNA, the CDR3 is TGTGCCAGCAGTCGGACGTCCGGCAATCAGCCCCAGCATTTT. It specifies CASSRTSGNQPQHF.